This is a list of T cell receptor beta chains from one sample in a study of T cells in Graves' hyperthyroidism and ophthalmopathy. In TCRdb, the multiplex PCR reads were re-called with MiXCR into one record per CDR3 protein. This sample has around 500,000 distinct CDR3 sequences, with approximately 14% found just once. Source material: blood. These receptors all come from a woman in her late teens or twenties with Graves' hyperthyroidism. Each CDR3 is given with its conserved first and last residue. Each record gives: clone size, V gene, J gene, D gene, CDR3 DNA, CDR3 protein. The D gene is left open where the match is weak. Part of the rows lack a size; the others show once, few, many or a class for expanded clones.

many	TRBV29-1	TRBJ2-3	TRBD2	TGCAGCGTATGGCTAGCGGGGAGCACAGATACGCAGTATTTT	CSVWLAGSTDTQYF
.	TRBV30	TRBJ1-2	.	TGTGCCTGGAGCGGGGGGGGTAACTATGGCTACACCTTC	CAWSGGGNYGYTF
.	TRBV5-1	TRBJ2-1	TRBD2	TGCGCCAGCAGCTGGGGACTACAAGACAATGAGCAGTTCTTC	CASSWGLQDNEQFF
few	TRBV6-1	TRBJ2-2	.	TGTGCCAGCAGTGAAATTTTGGAGACCGGGGAGCTGTTTTTT	CASSEILETGELFF
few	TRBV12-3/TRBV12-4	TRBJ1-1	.	TGTGCCAGCAGTGCAAGTAGGCTCGGGGGCACTGAAGCTTTCTTT	CASSASRLGGTEAFF
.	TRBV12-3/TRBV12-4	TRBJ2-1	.	TGTGCCAGCAGATTTTCGACCACTTCACCTGAGCAGTTCTTC	CASRFSTTSPEQFF
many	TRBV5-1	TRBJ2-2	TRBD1	TGCGCCAGCAGCTCGACAGGGGCGACGAACACCGGGGAGCTGTTTTTT	CASSSTGATNTGELFF
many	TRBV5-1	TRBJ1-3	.	TGCGCCAGCAGCTTATCGGGTAGCTCTGGAAACACCATATATTTT	CASSLSGSSGNTIYF
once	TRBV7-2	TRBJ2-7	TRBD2	TGTGCCAGCAGCTTGATTGGGGAGGGGTTCTACGAGCAGTACTTC	CASSLIGEGFYEQYF
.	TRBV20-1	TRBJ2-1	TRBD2	TGCCAAGCTCTAGCGGGCTCGTACAATGAGCAGTTCTTC	CQALAGSYNEQFF
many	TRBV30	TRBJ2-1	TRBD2	TGTGCCTGGAAGGGTAGCGGGAGGCCGGGGAATGAGCAGTTCTTC	CAWKGSGRPGNEQFF
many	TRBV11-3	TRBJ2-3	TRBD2	TGTGCCAGCAGCTCGGGACTAGTTTCAGATACGCAGTATTTT	CASSSGLVSDTQYF
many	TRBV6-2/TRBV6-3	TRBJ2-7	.	TGTGCCAGCACCATAGAAAGGAACTACGAGCAGTACTTC	CASTIERNYEQYF
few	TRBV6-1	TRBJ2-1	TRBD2	TGTGCCAGCAGCCCTGAGGCGGCTAGCGGGCTCTCCTACAATGAGCAGTTCTTC	CASSPEAASGLSYNEQFF
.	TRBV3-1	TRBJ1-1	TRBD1	TGTGCCAGCAGCCGATCAGGGGGTAACACTGAAGCTTTCTTT	CASSRSGGNTEAFF
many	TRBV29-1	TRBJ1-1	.	TGCAGCGTTCTCAGGGGCCTGAACACTGAAGCTTTCTTT	CSVLRGLNTEAFF
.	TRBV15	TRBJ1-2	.	TGTGCCACCAGCAGAGATCGGGAGCCTAACTATGGCTACACCTTC	CATSRDREPNYGYTF
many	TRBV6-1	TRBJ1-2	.	TGTGCCAGCAGGACATCCCCGGGATGGGGTTTTTATGGCTACACCTTC	CASRTSPGWGFYGYTF
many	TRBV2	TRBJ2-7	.	TGTGCCAGCAGTGCCCAGGGTAGCTCCTACGAGCAGTACTTC	CASSAQGSSYEQYF
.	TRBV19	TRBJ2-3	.	TGTGCCAGTAGTGGGGGACCCGGGGATACGCAGTATTTT	CASSGGPGDTQYF
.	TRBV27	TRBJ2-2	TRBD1	TGTGCCAGCAGTACCCGGGACAGGGGGCCAGCCGGGGAGCTGTTTTTT	CASSTRDRGPAGELFF
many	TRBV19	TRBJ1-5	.	TGTGCCAGTAGTATACGAGGGGTGTTGGGCAATCAGCCCCAGCATTTT	CASSIRGVLGNQPQHF
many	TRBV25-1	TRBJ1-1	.	TGTGCCAGCAGCGCCACCGGGACGGCGAACACTGAAGCTTTCTTT	CASSATGTANTEAFF
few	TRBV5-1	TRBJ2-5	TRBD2	TGCGCCAGCAGCTCATCTAGCGGACAAGAGACCCAGTACTTC	CASSSSSGQETQYF
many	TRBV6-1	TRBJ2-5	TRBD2	TGTGCCAGCAGTCCGAAGCGACTAGCGGGAGGAAGAGAGACCCAGTACTTC	CASSPKRLAGGRETQYF
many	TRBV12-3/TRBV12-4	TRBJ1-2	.	TGTGCCAGCAGTTTAGCGCGAGACCCTCCTCATGGCTACACCTTC	CASSLARDPPHGYTF
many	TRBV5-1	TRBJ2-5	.	TGCGCCAGCAGCGTGGGACTGGCACAAGAGACCCAGTACTTC	CASSVGLAQETQYF
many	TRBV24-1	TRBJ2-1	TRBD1	TGTGCCACCAGGGGGGGGACAGGGGGTCGGTATGAGCAGTTCTTC	CATRGGTGGRYEQFF
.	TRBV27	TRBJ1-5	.	TGTGCCAGCAGTCAAGGGACCGGGTATAGCAATCAGCCCCAGCATTTT	CASSQGTGYSNQPQHF
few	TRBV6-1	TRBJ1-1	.	TGTGCCAGCACACGAGGGAGCTCTGAAGCTTTCTTT	CASTRGSSEAFF
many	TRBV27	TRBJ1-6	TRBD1	TGTGCCAGCAGTCGTGGGACAGGGAATTCACCCCTCCACTTT	CASSRGTGNSPLHF